The entry below gives a single T cell receptor beta chain sequence along with its context. Its antigen is not known. This record belongs to a study of shared clonotypes between healthy human individuals. General observations from the study: It was only blood that was sampled, and tissue repertoires likely differ.

Generated by immunoSEQ multiplex PCR, the TCRdb table keeps only in-frame clones and is missing some. The sample yields about 2 million clones, 85% to 95% seen once. The V end was cut by 0 bases, the J end by 7 bases, with 4 bases between. The germline V gene has CDR1 SGHKS and CDR2 YYEKEE (reference sequence). The CDR3 sequence is 11 residues long. The donor cohort consisted entirely of Caucasian adults residing in Nashville, Tennessee. The sequence was obtained from a man aged 18 to 30 in good health. Material: naive CD4+ T cells sorted from blood. Subset here: CD45RA+ positively selected. The V and J genes are TRBV5-5 and TRBJ1-1; no clear D. The CDR3: CASSLVLEAFF. The DNA for the CDR3 is TGTGCCAGCAGCTTGGTTCTTGAAGCTTTCTTT.